This entry lists 21 T cell receptor beta chains sequenced from one sample in a study of T cells after yellow fever vaccination. TCRdb reprocessed the 5' RACE reads with MiXCR, giving one entry per CDR3 protein. Of 300,000 to 450,000 distinct CDR3 sequences in the sample, 6.2% were seen once. Sequenced material: PBMCs, taken 5 days after the yellow fever booster vaccination. These receptors came from a young man who received the YFV17D yellow fever vaccine.

V and J are TRBV12-3 or TRBV12-4 and TRBJ1-5, with a tentative D call TRBD1 (5 bases). V shed 7 bases and J shed 9 bases, with 16 bases lying between them. This CDR3 comprises 13 residues. CDR3 loop: CASTWTGGGPQHF. CDR3 DNA: TGTGCCAGCACTTGGACGGGGGGGGGGCCCCAGCATTTT.

This clonotype was seen a few times. V usage is TRBV5-1 and J usage is TRBJ1-2, with 8 nucleotides matching TRBD1. The V gene's germline CDR1 is SGHRS and CDR2 YFSETQ. The CDR3 has 13 residues. J lost 7 bases, V lost 4 bases, and 6 bases had no gene match. The CDR3 here is CASSQGQGSGYTF. As DNA, the CDR3 is TGCGCCAGCAGCCAAGGACAGGGAAGTGGCTACACCTTC. Full variable domain (missing parts from reference TRBV5-1 and TRBJ1-2): KAGVTQTPRYLIKTRGQQVTLSCSPISGHRSVSWYQQTPGQGLQFLFEYFSETQRNKGNFPGRFSGRQFSNSRSEMNVSTLELGDSALYLCASSQGQGSGYTFGSGTRLTVV.

This clonotype was seen many times. The gene calls are TRBV10-3 and TRBJ2-5, with 10 bases aligning to TRBD1. V dropped 10 bases and J dropped 5; count of bases not matched to a gene: 10. This CDR3 contains 14 residues. CDR1 is ENHRY, CDR2 SYGVKD, per germline. CDR3 sequence: CATRQGALQETQYF. The CDR3 DNA reads TGTGCCACCCGACAGGGGGCCCTCCAGGAGACCCAGTACTTC.

There are a few counts of this clonotype. The CDR3 protein is CASSPRIATGTDTQYF. The CDR3 DNA reads TGTGCCAGCTCACCACGGATAGCGACGGGCACAGATACGCAGTATTTT. The gene calls are TRBV18 and TRBJ2-3, with D possibly matching TRBD2 (5 bases). Per germline, CDR1 KGHSH and CDR2 LQKENI. Trimming took off 1 base at V and 1 base at J, with 12 bases between the two ends. There are 16 residues in the CDR3.

The chain joins TRBV29-1 to TRBJ2-7; TRBD2 agrees at 8 bases. V dropped 6 bases and J dropped 2; count of bases not matched to a gene: 6. CDR1 is SQVTM and CDR2 is ANQGSEA in the germline V gene. The CDR3 is made up of 13 amino acids. CDR3 residues: CSVGLADTYEQYF. In nucleotides, the CDR3 is TGCAGCGTCGGACTAGCTGATACCTACGAGCAGTACTTC.

The chain uses TRBV30 and TRBJ2-5; 7 nucleotides agree with TRBD2. The germline CDR1 and CDR2 sequences are GTSNPN and SVGIG (reference sequence). CDR3 size: 16 residues. The V and J ends lost 2 bases and 2 bases, in that order; junction bases with no gene match: 11. The CDR3 loop is CAWSPWEGGTQETQYF. CDR3 nucleotide sequence: TGTGCCTGGAGTCCCTGGGAGGGAGGTACGCAAGAGACCCAGTACTTC.

V gene TRBV20-1 combines with J gene TRBJ2-4, with D tentatively TRBD2 (6 bases). CDR3 length: 16 residues. Germline values: CDR1 DFQATT, CDR2 SNEGSKA (reference sequence). The germline V and J ends were trimmed by 2 bases and 4 bases, with 18 bases remaining between them. The CDR3 DNA sequence: TGCAGTGCTAGACCATCAGCCGGGAGAATAAAAAACATTCAGTACTTC. This codes for CSARPSAGRIKNIQYF.

CDR3 sequence: CASSFRGTPNYNEQFF. In DNA form, the CDR3 reads TGTGCCAGCAGCTTTCGTGGGACACCGAACTACAATGAGCAGTTCTTC. The chain employs TRBV5-5 and TRBJ2-1; TRBD1 might be the D (6 bases). V lost 2 bases and J lost 3, with 15 bases in between. Germline V lookup: CDR1 SGHKS, CDR2 YYEKEE (reference sequence). This CDR3 is 16 amino acids long. Supplemented by reference TRBV5-5 and TRBJ2-1, the full variable domain reads DAGVTQSPTHLIKTRGQQVTLRCSPISGHKSVSWYQQVLGQGPQFIFQYYEKEERGRGNFPDRFSARQFPNYSSELNVNALLLGDSALYLCASSFRGTPNYNEQFFGPGTRLTVL.

V usage is TRBV20-1 and J usage is TRBJ1-5, with 9 bases that match TRBD1. CDR1 is DFQATT, CDR2 SNEGSKA, per germline (reference sequence). Trimming removed 5 bases from V and 1 base from J; junction bases left unmatched: 9. This CDR3 spans 16 amino acids. CDR3 amino acids: CSAPGQGVLSNQPQHF. The CDR3 DNA follows: TGCAGTGCTCCGGGACAGGGAGTTTTGAGCAATCAGCCCCAGCATTTT.

The genes are TRBV29-1 and TRBJ2-7, with 9 bases aligning to TRBD1. Germline CDR1 reads SQVTM; CDR2 reads ANQGSEA. V dropped 7 bases and J dropped 2; count of bases not matched to a gene: 6. CDR3 length: 13 amino acids. CDR3 DNA sequence: TGCAGCGCAAGGGACAGGGATACCTACGAGCAGTACTTC. It translates to CSARDRDTYEQYF.

In this sample, this clonotype turned up many times. V and J are TRBV20-1 and TRBJ2-5; D perhaps matches TRBD1 (6 bases). V lost 3 bases and J 5 bases, leaving 10 bases between the germline ends. The CDR3 is made up of 12 amino acids. Germline CDR1 and CDR2: DFQATT and SNEGSKA (reference sequence). The CDR3 loop reads CSARRDTETQYF. In nucleotides, the CDR3 is TGCAGTGCTAGGAGGGACACGGAGACCCAGTACTTC.

This clonotype was observed at least ten times. This chain connects TRBV7-2 to TRBJ1-2; D remains ambiguous. Between the trimmed V and J ends, which lost 5 bases and 1 base, there was a span of 14 bases. Germline V gives CDR1 SGHTA, CDR2 FQGNSA. This CDR3 has 15 residues. The CDR3 DNA reads TGTGCCAGCAGCCTAACCCGAGGCTTTAACTATGGCTACACCTTC. Its translation is CASSLTRGFNYGYTF. The variable domain in full, with the rest retrieved from reference TRBV7-2 and TRBJ1-2, is GAGVSQSPSNKVTEKGKDVELRCDPISGHTALYWYRQSLGQGLEFLIYFQGNSAPDKSGLPSDRFSAERTGGSVSTLTIQRTQQEDSAVYLCASSLTRGFNYGYTFGSGTRLTVV.

V is TRBV11-2 and J is TRBJ1-2; D unclear. Germline V CDR1 and CDR2: SGHAT, FQNNGV. V lost 5 bases and J 2 bases, leaving 12 bases between the germline ends. The CDR3 has 14 amino acids. CDR3 in amino acids: CASSPTRLNYGYTF. The CDR3 DNA reads TGTGCCAGCAGCCCCACCCGCCTGAACTATGGCTACACCTTC.

This clonotype showed up many times. This rearrangement joins TRBV7-8 to TRBJ2-1, with TRBD2 identical over 11 bases. V was clipped by 1 base and J by 5 bases; unmatched bases: 13. The CDR3 loop spans 19 amino acids. Germline values: CDR1 SGHVS, CDR2 FQNEAQ. In nucleotides, the CDR3 is TGTGCCAGCAGCTTAGTCCGGCCTAGCGGGAGGAGAGGGCACAATGAGCAGTTCTTC. Protein sequence: CASSLVRPSGRRGHNEQFF.

The V and J genes are TRBV20-1 and TRBJ2-2; 8 bases align to TRBD1. J was trimmed by 4 bases and V by 2 bases; bases with no gene match: 9. Looked up from germline, CDR1 is DFQATT and CDR2 is SNEGSKA (reference sequence). The CDR3 covers 16 residues. CDR3 amino acids: CSARQTGDRATGELFF. DNA of the CDR3: TGCAGTGCTAGACAGACAGGGGATAGGGCCACCGGGGAGCTGTTTTTT.

V usage is TRBV9 and J usage is TRBJ2-1; TRBD2 matches 12 bases. Germline V gene lookup returns CDR1 SGDLS and CDR2 YYNGEE. This CDR3 region has 17 residues. The ends lost 4 bases at V and 5 bases at J; junction bases unmatched: 10. The CDR3 region has the DNA TGTGCCAGCAGCACGGGACTAGCGGGCTGGGGTAACAATGAGCAGTTCTTC. Protein: CASSTGLAGWGNNEQFF.

This chain connects TRBV20-1 to TRBJ1-1; unclear D gene. Germline V CDR1 and CDR2: DFQATT, SNEGSKA (reference sequence). V lost 2 bases and J lost 2, with 9 bases in between. CDR3 length: 13 residues. In DNA form, the CDR3 reads TGCAGTGCTAGACGGGATCCCAACACTGAAGCTTTCTTT. It codes for CSARRDPNTEAFF.

The chain carries TRBV7-2 and TRBJ2-7; possible D gene TRBD1, 7 bases. V shed 5 bases and J shed 2 bases, with 16 bases lying between them. Per germline, CDR1 SGHTA and CDR2 FQGNSA. CDR3 length: 15 residues. CDR3 DNA sequence: TGTGCCAGCAGCCGACGGACAGGCGGGACCTACGAGCAGTACTTC. It translates to CASSRRTGGTYEQYF.

The rearrangement uses TRBV6-1 and TRBJ2-4; D could derive from TRBD1 or TRBD2 (7 bases each). The germline V and J ends were trimmed by 6 bases and 0 bases, with 15 bases remaining between them. Germline lookup yields CDR1 MNHNS and CDR2 SASEGT. CDR3 length: 16 amino acids. The CDR3 protein is CASSNRGGVAKNIQYF. CDR3 nucleotide sequence: TGTGCCAGCAGCAACAGGGGAGGGGTAGCCAAAAACATTCAGTACTTC.

This clonotype was detected ten times or more. V is TRBV5-6 and J is TRBJ2-3; D call uncertain. This CDR3 is built from 17 residues. V was clipped by 5 bases and J by 4 bases, with 23 bases between them. Germline values: CDR1 SGHDT, CDR2 YYEEEE. CDR3 DNA: TGTGCCAGCAGTCCATTGACCGTCCTCGGCGGTTCAGATACGCAGTATTTT. Amino acid sequence: CASSPLTVLGGSDTQYF.

This clonotype was found many times. The chain combines TRBV7-2 with TRBJ2-7, with TRBD1 matching over 8 bases. With V trimmed by 1 base and J by 4 bases, 3 bases remained unmatched. From germline, CDR1 is SGHTA and CDR2 FQGNSA. The CDR3 sequence is 14 residues long. CDR3: CASSLGTGLYEQYF. As DNA, the CDR3 is TGTGCCAGCAGCTTAGGGACAGGGCTATACGAGCAGTACTTC.